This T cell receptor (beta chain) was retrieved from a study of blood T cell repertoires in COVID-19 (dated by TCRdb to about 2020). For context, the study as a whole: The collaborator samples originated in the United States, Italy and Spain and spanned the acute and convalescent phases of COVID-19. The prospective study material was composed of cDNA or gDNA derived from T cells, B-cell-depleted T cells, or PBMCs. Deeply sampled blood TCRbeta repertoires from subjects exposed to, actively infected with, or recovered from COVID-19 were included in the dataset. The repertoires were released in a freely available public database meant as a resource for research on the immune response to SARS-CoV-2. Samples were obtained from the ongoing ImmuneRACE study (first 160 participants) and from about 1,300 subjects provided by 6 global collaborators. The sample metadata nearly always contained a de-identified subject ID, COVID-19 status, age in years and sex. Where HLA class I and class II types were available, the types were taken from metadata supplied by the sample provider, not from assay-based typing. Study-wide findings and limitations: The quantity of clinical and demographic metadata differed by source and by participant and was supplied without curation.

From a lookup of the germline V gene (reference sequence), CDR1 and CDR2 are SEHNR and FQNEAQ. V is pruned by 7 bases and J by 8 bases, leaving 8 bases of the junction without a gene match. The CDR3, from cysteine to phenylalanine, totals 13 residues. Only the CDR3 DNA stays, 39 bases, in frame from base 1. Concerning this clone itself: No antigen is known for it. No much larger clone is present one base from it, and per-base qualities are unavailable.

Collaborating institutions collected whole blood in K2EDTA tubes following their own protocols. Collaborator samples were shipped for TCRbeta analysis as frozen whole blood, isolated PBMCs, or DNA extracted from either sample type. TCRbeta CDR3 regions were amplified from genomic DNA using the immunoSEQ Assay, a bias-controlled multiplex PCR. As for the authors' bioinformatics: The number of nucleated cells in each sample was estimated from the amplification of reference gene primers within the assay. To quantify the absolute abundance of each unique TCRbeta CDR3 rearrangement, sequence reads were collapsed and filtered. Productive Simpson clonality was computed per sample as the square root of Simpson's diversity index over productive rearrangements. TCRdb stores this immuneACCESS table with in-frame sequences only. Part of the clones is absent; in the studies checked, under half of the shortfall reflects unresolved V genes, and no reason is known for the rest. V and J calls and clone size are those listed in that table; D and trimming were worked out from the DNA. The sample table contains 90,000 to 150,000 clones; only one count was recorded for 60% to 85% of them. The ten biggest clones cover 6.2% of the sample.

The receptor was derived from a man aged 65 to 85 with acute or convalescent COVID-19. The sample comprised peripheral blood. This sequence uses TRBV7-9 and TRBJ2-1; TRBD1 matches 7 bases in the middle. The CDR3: CASKTGSFDEQFF. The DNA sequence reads TGTGCCAGCAAGACAGGGTCCTTCGATGAGCAGTTCTTC.